The clone carrying this T cell receptor (beta chain) was detected many times. The antigen is unknown. The data derive from a study of metastatic and nonmetastatic thyroid tumors. Study information: Both malignant and benign thyroid patients supplied peripheral blood and tumor or nodule tissue samples, across which the repertoires of these patients were then compared.

The CDR3 loop spans 14 amino acids. V lost 2 bases and J lost 6; bases outside the gene matches: 3. Germline values: CDR1 SGHTA, CDR2 FQGTGA. Among the patients, none had received any treatment before thyroid surgery. Per the authors' pipeline: The study built a papillary thyroid cancer distant-metastasis classifier from CDR3 differences across clinicopathological groups. TCRdb re-called clones from the PCR reads using MiXCR. TCRdb assigned the V and J calls; the authors' analysis was not used. The repertoire consists of 50,000 to 70,000 clones, with roughly 4.1% occurring once and the leading ten covering approximately 20%. Whole-study findings and limits: Significantly higher TCR beta diversity was reportedly seen in malignant thyroid tumors than benign nodules, in blood and tumor.

The specimen was blood. The rearrangement joins TRBV7-3 to TRBJ2-1, with 8 bases that match TRBD2. This sequence was found in a female donor with papillary thyroid cancer or a benign thyroid nodule (not recorded which). Some clones in this sample may be carry-over from other donors' samples. The CDR3 DNA sequence: TGTGCCAGCAGCTTAGGGACTAGTTTCAATGAGCAGTTCTTC. Protein product: CASSLGTSFNEQFF.